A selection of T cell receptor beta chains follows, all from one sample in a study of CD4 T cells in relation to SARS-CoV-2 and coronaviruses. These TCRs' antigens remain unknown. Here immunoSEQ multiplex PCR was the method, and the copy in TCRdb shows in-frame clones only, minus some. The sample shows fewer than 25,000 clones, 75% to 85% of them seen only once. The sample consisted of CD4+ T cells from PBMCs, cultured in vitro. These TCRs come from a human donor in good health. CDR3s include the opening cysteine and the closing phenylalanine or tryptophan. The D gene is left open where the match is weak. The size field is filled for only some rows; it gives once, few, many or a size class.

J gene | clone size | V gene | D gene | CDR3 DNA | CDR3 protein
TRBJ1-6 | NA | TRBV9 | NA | TGTGCCAGCAGCGTAGTCCCGGAAAATTCACCCCTCCACTTT | CASSVVPENSPLHF
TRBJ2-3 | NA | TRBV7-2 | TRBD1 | TGTGCCAGCAGCCTACGGACAGGGGCGACAGATACGCAGTATTTT | CASSLRTGATDTQYF
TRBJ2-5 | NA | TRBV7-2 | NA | TGTGCCAGCAGCTTCAGGACGGGGCAAGAGACCCAGTACTTC | CASSFRTGQETQYF
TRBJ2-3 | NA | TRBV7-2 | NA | TGTGCCAGCAGCTTAGCGAGCACAGATACGCAGTATTTT | CASSLASTDTQYF
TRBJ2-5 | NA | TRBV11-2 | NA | TGTGCCAGCAGCTCCTTAGGGGAAGAGACCCAGTACTTC | CASSSLGEETQYF
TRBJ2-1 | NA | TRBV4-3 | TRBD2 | TGCGCCAGCAGCCAGGCAGCACTAGCGGGGGATTACAATGAGCAGTTCTTC | CASSQAALAGDYNEQFF
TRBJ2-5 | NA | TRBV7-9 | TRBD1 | TGTGCCAGCAGCTTAGAAGGGGGCCGCCGTGAGACCCAGTACTTC | CASSLEGGRRETQYF
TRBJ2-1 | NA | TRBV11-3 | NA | TGTGCCAGCAGCTTGGACAATGAGCAGTTCTTC | CASSLDNEQFF
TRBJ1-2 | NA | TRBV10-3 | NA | TGTGCCATCAGTGAGCGGCCTCAGGGAGAGTATGGCTACACCTTC | CAISERPQGEYGYTF
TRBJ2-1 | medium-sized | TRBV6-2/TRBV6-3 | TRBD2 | TGTGCCAGCAGTTACTCCCTGTTGCGGGGGTCCTACAATGAGCAGTTCTTC | CASSYSLLRGSYNEQFF
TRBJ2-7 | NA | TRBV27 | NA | TGTGCCAGCAGTTTAGCGACGGGGTTGGGCGAGCAGTACTTC | CASSLATGLGEQYF
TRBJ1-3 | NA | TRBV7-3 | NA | TGTGCCAGCAGCTTAAATGGAGCCTCTGGAAACACCATATATTTT | CASSLNGASGNTIYF
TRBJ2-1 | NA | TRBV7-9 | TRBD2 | TGTGCCAGCACAGAATACCGGGGGGGATACAATGAGCAGTTCTTC | CASTEYRGGYNEQFF
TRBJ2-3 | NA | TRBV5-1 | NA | TGCGCCAGCAGCTTAAACATCGGACTGGGGGTGGCAGATACGCAGTATTTT | CASSLNIGLGVADTQYF
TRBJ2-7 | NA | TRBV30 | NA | TGTGCCTGGAGGACACAGGCGACCTACGAGCAGTACTTC | CAWRTQATYEQYF
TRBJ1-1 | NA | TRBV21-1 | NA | TGTGCCAGCAGCAAAGAAATTTCGGGGCTTATGAACACTGAAGCTTTCTTT | CASSKEISGLMNTEAFF
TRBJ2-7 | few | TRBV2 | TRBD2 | TGTGCCAGCAGTAGACTAGCGGGGACCTACGAGCAGTACTTC | CASSRLAGTYEQYF
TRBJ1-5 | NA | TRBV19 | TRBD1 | TGTGCCAGTAGCCCACGCACAGGGGTCGGCAATCAGCCCCAGCATTTT | CASSPRTGVGNQPQHF
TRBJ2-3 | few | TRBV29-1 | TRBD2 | TGCAGCGTTGAGGGAGGGAGCGAAGTTCTAGATACGCAGTATTTT | CSVEGGSEVLDTQYF
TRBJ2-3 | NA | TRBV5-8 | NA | TGTGCCAGCAGCCTCGGGTGGGTAACAGATACGCAGTATTTT | CASSLGWVTDTQYF
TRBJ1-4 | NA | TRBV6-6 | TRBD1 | TGTGCCAGCAGTTGGGAGGGGGACAGTGAAAAACTGTTTTTT | CASSWEGDSEKLFF
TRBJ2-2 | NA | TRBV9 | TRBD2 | TGTGCCAGCACTATAGGGCATAGCGGGGACGCCGGGGAGCTGTTTTTT | CASTIGHSGDAGELFF
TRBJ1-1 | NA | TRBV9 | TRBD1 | TGTGCCAGCAGCGGAGGAACTGGACAGGGGAACACTGAAGCTTTCTTT | CASSGGTGQGNTEAFF
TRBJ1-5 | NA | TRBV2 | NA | TGTGCCAGCAGCGATCAAGTCGGGGAGCCCCAGCATTTT | CASSDQVGEPQHF
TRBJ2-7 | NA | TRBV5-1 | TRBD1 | TGCGCCAGCAGGCCTACAGGGGTCCACGAGCAGTACTTC | CASRPTGVHEQYF
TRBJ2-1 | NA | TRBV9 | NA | TGTGCCAGCAGCGGAGGTGGGACCGGGTTATACAATGAGCAGTTCTTC | CASSGGGTGLYNEQFF
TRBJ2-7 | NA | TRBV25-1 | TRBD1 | TGTGCCAGCAGTGGGCTGGGACAGGCCTCAGCCTACGAGCAGTACTTC | CASSGLGQASAYEQYF
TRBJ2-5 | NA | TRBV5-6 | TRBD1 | TGTGCCAGCAGCTGGGGGACAGGATCCCAAGAGACCCAGTACTTC | CASSWGTGSQETQYF
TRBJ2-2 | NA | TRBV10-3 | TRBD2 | TGTGCCATCAGGGGACTAGCGGGGGCTTTGTCCGGGGAGCTGTTTTTT | CAIRGLAGALSGELFF
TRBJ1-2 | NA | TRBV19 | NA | TGTGCCAGTAGTCCTGGACACCTAAACTATGGCTACACCTTC | CASSPGHLNYGYTF
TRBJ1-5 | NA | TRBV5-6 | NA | TGTGCCAGCAGCTTGGGTACAGGGAGGTCCAATCAGCCCCAGCATTTT | CASSLGTGRSNQPQHF
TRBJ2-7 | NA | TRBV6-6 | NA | TGTGCCAGCAGCCCGATACGGGGCATAACTCACGAGCAGTACTTC | CASSPIRGITHEQYF
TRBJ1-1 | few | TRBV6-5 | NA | TGTGCCAGCAGTTTAGAACAGGGATTTACGACTGAAGCTTTCTTT | CASSLEQGFTTEAFF
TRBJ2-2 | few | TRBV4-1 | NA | TGCGCCAGCAGACACCTTTACAGGAGCAACACCGGGGAGCTGTTTTTT | CASRHLYRSNTGELFF
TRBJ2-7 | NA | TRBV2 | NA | TGTGCCAGCAGTGAAAAGGACTACCGAACTCCCTACGAGCAGTACTTC | CASSEKDYRTPYEQYF
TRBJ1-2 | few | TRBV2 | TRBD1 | TGTGCCAGCAGACGGACAGGGGGGAACTATGGCTACACCTTC | CASRRTGGNYGYTF
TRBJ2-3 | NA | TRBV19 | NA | TGTGCCACCCGGATATCACGCACAGATACGCAGTATTTT | CATRISRTDTQYF
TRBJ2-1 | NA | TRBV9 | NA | TGTGCCAGCAGCGTAGATTTGAATGAGCAGTTCTTC | CASSVDLNEQFF
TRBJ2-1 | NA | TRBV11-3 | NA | TGTGCCAGCAGTCTAGGAATACACAATGAGCAGTTCTTC | CASSLGIHNEQFF
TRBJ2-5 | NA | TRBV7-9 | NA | TGTGCCAGCAGCCCCCGGGAGAGAGAGACCCAGTACTTC | CASSPRERETQYF
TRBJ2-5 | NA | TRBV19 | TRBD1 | TGTGCCAGTAGTAAAGGACAGGTTGGGGAGACCCAGTACTTC | CASSKGQVGETQYF
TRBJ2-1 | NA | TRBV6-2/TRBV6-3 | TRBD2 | TGTGCCAGCAGTAGCCCCGGGACTAGCGTGGGTGAGCAGTTCTTC | CASSSPGTSVGEQFF
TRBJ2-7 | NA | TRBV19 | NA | TGTGCCAGTAGTATAGGTCAGCTCTACGAGCAGTACTTC | CASSIGQLYEQYF
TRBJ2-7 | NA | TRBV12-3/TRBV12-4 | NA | TGTGCCAGCAGTCAGAGCTACGAGCAGTACTTC | CASSQSYEQYF
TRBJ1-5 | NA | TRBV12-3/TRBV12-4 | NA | TGTGCCAGTACCAAGGGGTGGGATCAGCCCCAGCATTTT | CASTKGWDQPQHF
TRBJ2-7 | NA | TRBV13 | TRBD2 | TGTGCCAGCAGCTTAGGCTATCCGGGACTAGTCGGGGAGCAGTACTTC | CASSLGYPGLVGEQYF
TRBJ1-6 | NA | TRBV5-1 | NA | TGCGCCAGCAGCCTCGGGACCGATAATTCACCCCTCCACTTT | CASSLGTDNSPLHF
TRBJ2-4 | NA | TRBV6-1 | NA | TGTGCCAGCAGTGAATTGGGACAAGCTGGGGCCAAAAACATTCAGTACTTC | CASSELGQAGAKNIQYF
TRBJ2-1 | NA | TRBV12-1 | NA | TGTGCCAGCAGCTTTCCGCATGGGACAGGACGCAATGAGCAGTTCTTC | CASSFPHGTGRNEQFF
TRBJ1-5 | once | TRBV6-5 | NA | TGTGCCAGCAGACGGACAGCGAATCAGCCCCAGCATTTT | CASRRTANQPQHF